The sequence of this TCR beta chain was determined in a study of blood T cell repertoires in COVID-19. Study in general: Both acute and convalescent COVID-19 samples were obtained from the United States, Italy and Spain. Sample material is recorded as cDNA or gDNA derived from T cells, B-cell-depleted T cells, or PBMCs.

Authors' data handling: Amplification of reference gene primers provided the estimated nucleated cell counts. The method was immunoSEQ multiplex PCR; TCRdb's version includes in-frame clones alone and lacks a portion of them. That table gives V, J and clone size, and the DNA gave D and trimming. The data contain approximately 120,000 clones, roughly 82% of them singletons. The table lists this clone with a count of one. The CDR3 runs to 12 residues. The V gene's germline CDR1 is MNHEY and CDR2 SMNVEV (reference sequence). With 2 bases removed from V and 7 bases from J, the gap between germline ends came to 5 bases.

The sequence derives from a human donor in a cohort sampled during active COVID-19. Sequencing used peripheral blood. The V call is TRBV27, the J call TRBJ2-2; D is perhaps TRBD1 (5 bases). CDR3 coding DNA: TGTGCCAGCAGTTTACAGGGCGGGGAGCTGTTTTTT. Amino acids: CASSLQGGELFF.